The 27 T cell receptor beta chains presented below share a single source sample, sequenced in a study of blood T cells in healthy people across ages. PCR was performed a second time for about 6 to 11 cycles using a sample-barcoded 5' primer and a J-beta primer mix. Using its own MiXCR run on the 5' RACE reads, TCRdb lists one record per CDR3 protein. The data contain about a million distinct CDR3 sequences, roughly 51% of them singletons. Sequenced material: blood. Receptors were obtained from a woman aged 55-69 years in good health.

In this sample, this clonotype turned up a few times. The chain joins TRBV12-3 or TRBV12-4 to TRBJ2-7, with 8 bases that match TRBD1. The CDR3 sequence is 15 residues long. V was pared by 3 bases and J by 2 bases, with 6 bases of the junction left unmatched. The CDR3 DNA follows: TGTGCCAGCAGTTTTGGGGACAGGAGGGCCTACGAGCAGTACTTC. Translated, it gives CASSFGDRRAYEQYF.

V gene TRBV10-2 combines with J gene TRBJ2-4; perhaps TRBD1 as D (6 bases). The V gene's germline CDR1 is WSHSY and CDR2 SAAADI. This CDR3 comprises 14 residues. Trimming shortened V by 9 bases and J by 7 bases, and 19 bases separated the two germline ends. CDR3 in DNA: TGCGCCAGTCAACCAGCTGGGGGCGCGAACATTCAGTACTTC. Translated, it gives CASQPAGGANIQYF.

The rearrangement links TRBV18 to TRBJ2-3, with D uncertain. The germline V and J ends were trimmed by 8 bases and 0 bases, with 12 bases remaining between them. The V gene's germline CDR1 is KGHSH and CDR2 LQKENI. The CDR3 covers 14 residues. CDR3 region: CASTPMSSTDTQYF. DNA of the CDR3: TGTGCCAGCACCCCGATGTCTAGCACAGATACGCAGTATTTT.

This clonotype was found a few times. This chain links TRBV29-1 with TRBJ1-2, with unresolved D. This CDR3 has 11 residues. Germline V gene lookup returns CDR1 SQVTM and CDR2 ANQGSEA. V was clipped by 4 bases and J by 6 bases, with 9 bases between them. The CDR3 nucleotides are TGCAGCGTTGCGCTTATGAATGGCTACACCTTC. As protein: CSVALMNGYTF.

The gene calls are TRBV27 and TRBJ2-1, with no clear D. CDR3 length: 13 amino acids. Germline V gene lookup returns CDR1 MNHEY and CDR2 SMNVEV (reference sequence). The germline V and J ends were trimmed by 5 bases and 7 bases, with 12 bases remaining between them. The CDR3 sequence is CASSPWARNEQFF. CDR3 nucleotide sequence: TGTGCCAGCAGTCCTTGGGCTAGGAATGAGCAGTTCTTC.

This clonotype was seen a few times. This chain joins TRBV20-1 and TRBJ2-1; D not certain. CDR1 and CDR2 (germline): DFQATT, SNEGSKA (reference sequence). Trimming left V 0 bases short and J 8 bases short, with 14 bases between. The CDR3 consists of 14 residues. CDR3 in DNA: TGCAGTGCTAGAGAACCCCCAGTACACGATGAGCAGTTCTTC. It codes for CSAREPPVHDEQFF.

The chain is built from TRBV5-4 and TRBJ2-5; D is ambiguous. CDR1 and CDR2 from the germline V gene are SGHNT and YYREEE (reference sequence). There are 14 residues in the CDR3. The germline V and J ends were trimmed by 3 bases and 2 bases, with 11 bases remaining between them. The CDR3 sequence is CASSSRWSQETQYF. CDR3 bases: TGTGCCAGCAGCTCCAGATGGTCTCAAGAGACCCAGTACTTC. The full variable domain, in which reference TRBV5-4 and TRBJ2-5 provide the parts outside the CDR3, is ETGVTQSPTHLIKTRGQQVTLRCSSQSGHNTVSWYQQALGQGPQFIFQYYREEENGRGNFPPRFSGLQFPNYSSELNVNALELDDSALYLCASSSRWSQETQYFGPGTRLLVL.

The chain has TRBV7-9 and TRBJ2-7, with D tentatively TRBD2 (5 bases). This CDR3 has 15 amino acids. Germline loops: CDR1 SEHNR, CDR2 FQNEAQ (reference sequence). The V end lost 4 bases, the J end lost 0 bases, and 13 bases lay between the germline ends. This chain's CDR3 is CASSSRSGISYEQYF. In DNA form, the CDR3 reads TGTGCCAGCAGCTCGCGATCGGGAATCTCCTACGAGCAGTACTTC.

The chain joins TRBV3-1 to TRBJ2-1; D ambiguous. Germline CDR1 is LGHDT and CDR2 is YNNKEL (reference sequence). This CDR3 contains 16 residues. With 0 bases removed from V and 9 bases from J, the gap between germline ends came to 18 bases. The CDR3, as DNA: TGTGCCAGCAGCCAAGATGGAACAAGGCGTAATCTTGAGCAGTTCTTC. The encoded protein is CASSQDGTRRNLEQFF.

V is TRBV5-5 and J is TRBJ2-7; D unresolved. Germline V gives CDR1 SGHKS, CDR2 YYEKEE (reference sequence). Trimming took off 0 bases at V and 2 bases at J, with 12 bases between the two ends. The CDR3 sequence is 15 residues long. CDR3 bases: TGTGCCAGCAGCTTGGGGGGTGACCCTCCCTACGAGCAGTACTTC. This gives the protein CASSLGGDPPYEQYF.

The gene calls are TRBV20-1 and TRBJ2-7, with D possibly TRBD2 on 5 matching bases. The assigned J gene may be wrong: the sequence end matches TRBJ2-5 better. Germline values: CDR1 DFQATT, CDR2 SNEGSKA (reference sequence). The CDR3 contains 12 residues. Written as DNA, the CDR3 is TGCAGTGCCCTCTCTCAGCGGGAGACCCAGTACTTC. It translates to CSALSQRETQYF.

This clonotype was detected only a few times. This sequence joins TRBV10-3 and TRBJ1-2; D is possibly TRBD1 (6 bases). The CDR3 contains 14 residues. Germline V lookup: CDR1 ENHRY, CDR2 SYGVKD. Deletions cut 3 bases from V and 5 bases from J, with 13 bases between. The CDR3 is CAISDQGQGYGYTF. CDR3 DNA: TGTGCCATCAGTGATCAGGGGCAAGGGTATGGCTACACCTTC.

The chain carries TRBV29-1 and TRBJ2-1; possibly TRBD2 for D (5 bases). Gene TRBJ2-7 matches the end of the DNA better, so the J call may be wrong. The CDR3 runs to 14 residues. Germline assignment: CDR1 SQVTM and CDR2 ANQGSEA. The CDR3 nucleotides are TGCAGCGTTGTATCGGGAAGCTCCTACAATGAGCAGTACTTC. Translated, it gives CSVVSGSSYNEQYF.

The rearrangement joins TRBV28 to TRBJ2-7; D gene ambiguous. The CDR3 length is 13 residues. Germline CDR1 is MDHEN and CDR2 is SYDVKM. The V gene lost 5 bases and the J gene lost 5 bases, with 13 bases spanning the gap. Here the CDR3 reads CASSESARDEQYF. The CDR3 nucleotides read TGTGCCAGCAGTGAAAGTGCTCGGGACGAGCAGTACTTC.

V is TRBV7-7 and J is TRBJ2-1; possible D gene TRBD2, 5 bases. V dropped 5 bases and J dropped 10 bases, with 15 bases sitting between them. This CDR3 is built from 13 residues. Germline loops: CDR1 SSHAT, CDR2 FNYEAQ (reference sequence). The CDR3 reads CASSADHGGEQFF. The CDR3 bases are TGTGCCAGCAGCGCAGATCACGGCGGGGAGCAGTTCTTC.

The chain combines TRBV7-2 with TRBJ2-5, with TRBD2 identical over 7 bases. The length of the CDR3 is 16 residues. The germline V gene encodes CDR1 SGHTA and CDR2 FQGNSA. Trimming took 5 bases from V and 3 from J; bases not matched to a gene: 12. The CDR3 DNA reads TGTGCCAGCAGCGCCGAGCGTGGCGGGAGTGAAGAGACCCAGTACTTC. It specifies CASSAERGGSEETQYF.

The chain has TRBV9 and TRBJ2-5, with TRBD1 matching 8 bases. J gave up 4 bases and V 1 base, and 6 bases lay outside the gene matches. The CDR3 is 15 residues long. Germline V lookup: CDR1 SGDLS, CDR2 YYNGEE. In DNA, the CDR3 is TGTGCCAGCAGCGTATACACAGGGGGGCGAGAGACCCAGTACTTC. This translates into CASSVYTGGRETQYF.

This clonotype was seen just once. This rearrangement joins TRBV6-5 to TRBJ2-3; a possible D gene is TRBD1 (5 bases). Deletions cut 8 bases from V and 3 bases from J, with 15 bases between. The length of the CDR3 is 14 residues. Germline CDR1 reads MNHEY; CDR2 reads SVGAGI. CDR3 region: CASRRSQGTDTQYF. DNA of the CDR3: TGTGCCAGCCGTCGGTCCCAGGGTACAGATACGCAGTATTTT.

This sequence joins TRBV27 and TRBJ2-5; D gene unclear. Trimming cost V 5 bases and J 4 bases, with 8 bases left between them. The CDR3 is made up of 12 amino acids. Germline V lookup: CDR1 MNHEY, CDR2 SMNVEV (reference sequence). CDR3 sequence (DNA): TGTGCCAGCAGTACCCCCCGAGAGACCCAGTACTTC. This gives the protein CASSTPRETQYF.

The chain has TRBV28 and TRBJ2-1; 9 bases line up with TRBD2. The CDR3 has 16 residues. J gave up 9 bases and V 2 bases, and 11 bases lay outside the gene matches. In germline, CDR1 is MDHEN, CDR2 SYDVKM. The CDR3 nucleotides read TGTGCCAGCAGTTTAGCCCTAGCGGGAAGGCGGGGTGAGCAGTTCTTC. The encoded protein is CASSLALAGRRGEQFF.

V gene TRBV20-1 combines with J gene TRBJ1-2; 8 nucleotides agree with TRBD1. Trimming cost V 0 bases and J 8 bases; bases outside gene matches: 11. Germline CDR1 is DFQATT and CDR2 is SNEGSKA (reference sequence). The length of the CDR3 is 15 residues. The CDR3 DNA sequence: TGCAGTGCTAGAGAAGGACAGGGTGCGGCGCGGGGCTACACCTTC. Its translation is CSAREGQGAARGYTF.

There are a few counts of this clonotype. The V gene is TRBV10-3, the J gene TRBJ2-7, with 7 bases identical to TRBD1. The CDR3 runs to 13 residues. Per the germline V gene, CDR1 is ENHRY and CDR2 is SYGVKD. Germline trimming cut 5 bases from V and 2 bases from J; bases unmatched to any gene: 3. The CDR3 DNA sequence: TGTGCCATCAGTAACAGGGGACCCTACGAGCAGTACTTC. Amino acids: CAISNRGPYEQYF.

The rearrangement joins TRBV4-3 to TRBJ2-7; possibly TRBD2 for D (6 bases). Looked up from germline, CDR1 is LGHNA and CDR2 is YSLEER. This CDR3 has 15 amino acids. Trimming shortened V by 3 bases and J by 0 bases, and 12 bases separated the two germline ends. The CDR3 DNA follows: TGCGCCAGCAGCCAGGAGCGGGTGCCCTCCTACGAGCAGTACTTC. Translation gives CASSQERVPSYEQYF.

The rearrangement uses TRBV2 and TRBJ1-6, with TRBD1 as a possible D gene (6 bases). V shed 7 bases and J shed 10 bases, with 17 bases lying between them. Germline-derived CDR1 and CDR2 are SNHLY and FYNNEI. There are 14 residues in the CDR3. As DNA, the CDR3 is TGTGCCAGCACTCCGGAGGGGGGGTTCTCACCCCTCCACTTT. It codes for CASTPEGGFSPLHF.

This sequence joins TRBV29-1 and TRBJ2-5; TRBD1 matches at 8 bases. Germline loops: CDR1 SQVTM, CDR2 ANQGSEA. This CDR3 has 13 amino acids. The trim removed 6 bases at V and 1 base at J, leaving 4 bases unmatched. The CDR3 DNA reads as TGCAGCGTAGGAGGGACAGGCCAAGAGACCCAGTACTTC. Protein product: CSVGGTGQETQYF.

The genes are TRBV6-5 and TRBJ2-7; no firm D call. Looked up from germline, CDR1 is MNHEY and CDR2 is SVGAGI. V shed 0 bases and J shed 3 bases, with 6 bases lying between them. This CDR3 is built from 13 residues. CDR3 nucleotide sequence: TGTGCCAGCAGTTACTCGTTTGACTACGAGCAGTACTTC. Translated: CASSYSFDYEQYF.

A few counts support this clonotype. The rearrangement joins TRBV7-2 to TRBJ2-3, with TRBD2 as a possible D gene (6 bases). The length of the CDR3 is 17 residues. Germline V lookup: CDR1 SGHTA, CDR2 FQGNSA. V gave up 1 base and J gave up 7 bases, with 21 bases separating them. CDR3 sequence (DNA): TGTGCCAGCAGCTTAGTCTTGTTGCGGGACTCACAAAATACGCAGTATTTT. Translating gives CASSLVLLRDSQNTQYF.